A selection of T cell receptor beta chains follows, all from one sample in a study of cytotoxic CD8 clonotypes in ibrutinib-treated CLL. Measured with immunoSEQ multiplex PCR; TCRdb has only the in-frame clones, and not every one. The sample yields roughly 330,000 clones, 67% seen once. The input for sequencing was PBMCs, taken after 36 months of ibrutinib treatment. Receptors were obtained from a human donor with chronic lymphocytic leukemia. The CDR3 runs from the conserved cysteine through the conserved F or W. Each record gives: V gene, J gene, clone size, D gene, CDR3 DNA, CDR3 protein. The D gene is left open where the match is weak. Where a row states a size, it is once, few, many or the class of an expanded clone; other rows omit it.

V gene: TRBV6-1
J gene: TRBJ2-3
clone size: NA
D gene: NA
CDR3 DNA: TGTGCCAGCGGGTGGGCAGGGGGCACAGATACGCAGTATTTT
CDR3 protein: CASGWAGGTDTQYF

V gene: TRBV13
J gene: TRBJ2-7
clone size: NA
D gene: NA
CDR3 DNA: TGTGCCAGCAGTGAGGAGGGGTCCTACGAGCAGTACTTC
CDR3 protein: CASSEEGSYEQYF

V gene: TRBV4-3
J gene: TRBJ1-5
clone size: NA
D gene: NA
CDR3 DNA: TGCGCCAGCAGCCCGGAGTATGGGGAGGGCTATAGCAATCAGCCCCAGCATTTT
CDR3 protein: CASSPEYGEGYSNQPQHF

V gene: TRBV2
J gene: TRBJ2-5
clone size: NA
D gene: NA
CDR3 DNA: TGTGCCAGCAGTGAAGGTAGCCCAGAGACCCAGTACTTC
CDR3 protein: CASSEGSPETQYF

V gene: TRBV5-1
J gene: TRBJ2-3
clone size: few
D gene: TRBD2
CDR3 DNA: TGCGCCAGCAGCTTGCCCAGACTAGCGGGTAGCACAGATACGCAGTATTTT
CDR3 protein: CASSLPRLAGSTDTQYF

V gene: TRBV4-1
J gene: TRBJ1-4
clone size: NA
D gene: TRBD1
CDR3 DNA: TGCGCCAGCAGCCAAGACGGGACAGGTGGTGGCGAAAAACTGTTTTTT
CDR3 protein: CASSQDGTGGGEKLFF

V gene: TRBV4-2
J gene: TRBJ2-7
clone size: few
D gene: NA
CDR3 DNA: TGTGCCAGCAGCCAATCTTGGACAGGGAGGGACGAGCAGTACTTC
CDR3 protein: CASSQSWTGRDEQYF

V gene: TRBV5-1
J gene: TRBJ2-1
clone size: once
D gene: TRBD2
CDR3 DNA: TGCGCCAGCAGCCTCCCGGGACTAGCAGTCGATGAGCAGTTCTTC
CDR3 protein: CASSLPGLAVDEQFF

V gene: TRBV28
J gene: TRBJ2-5
clone size: NA
D gene: TRBD1
CDR3 DNA: TGTGCCAGCACGGACAGGACCGAAGAGACCCAGTACTTC
CDR3 protein: CASTDRTEETQYF

V gene: TRBV6-1
J gene: TRBJ1-2
clone size: NA
D gene: TRBD1
CDR3 DNA: TGTGCCAGCAGGCGGGACAGGGACTATGGCTACACCTTC
CDR3 protein: CASRRDRDYGYTF

V gene: TRBV7-2
J gene: TRBJ2-5
clone size: NA
D gene: NA
CDR3 DNA: TGTGCCAGCAGCTCCCGACCTCTCCGGGTGGTAGAGACCCAGTACTTC
CDR3 protein: CASSSRPLRVVETQYF

V gene: TRBV5-1
J gene: TRBJ2-1
clone size: NA
D gene: NA
CDR3 DNA: TGCGCCAGCAGCCTGGGGTTCGGCAATGAGCAGTTCTTC
CDR3 protein: CASSLGFGNEQFF

V gene: TRBV5-1
J gene: TRBJ2-3
clone size: few
D gene: NA
CDR3 DNA: TGCGCCAGCAGCTTGACCGGGGGCAGAGATACGCAGTATTTT
CDR3 protein: CASSLTGGRDTQYF

V gene: TRBV10-3
J gene: TRBJ2-7
clone size: NA
D gene: TRBD2
CDR3 DNA: TGTGCCATCAGTGATCGGACTAGCGGGGCTTACGAGCAGTACTTC
CDR3 protein: CAISDRTSGAYEQYF

V gene: TRBV6-1
J gene: TRBJ1-2
clone size: NA
D gene: TRBD1
CDR3 DNA: TGTGCCAGCAGTGCTAAGACAGGGTCGGGTGGCTACACCTTC
CDR3 protein: CASSAKTGSGGYTF

V gene: TRBV29-1
J gene: TRBJ2-7
clone size: NA
D gene: NA
CDR3 DNA: TGCAGCGTTGAAGGGTGGGGCAACGTCTACGAGCAGTACTTC
CDR3 protein: CSVEGWGNVYEQYF

V gene: TRBV4-1
J gene: TRBJ2-7
clone size: NA
D gene: NA
CDR3 DNA: TGCGCCAGCAGCCCTGGTTGGGCCAGGCTTGACGAGCAGTACTTC
CDR3 protein: CASSPGWARLDEQYF

V gene: TRBV7-9
J gene: TRBJ2-7
clone size: NA
D gene: NA
CDR3 DNA: TGTGCCAGCAGCTTACCTCAAGGCGAGCAGTACTTC
CDR3 protein: CASSLPQGEQYF

V gene: TRBV9
J gene: TRBJ1-1
clone size: NA
D gene: TRBD1
CDR3 DNA: TGTGCCAGCAGCGTAGTGGACAGGGCGGACCAGAACACTGAAGCTTTCTTT
CDR3 protein: CASSVVDRADQNTEAFF

V gene: TRBV11-2
J gene: TRBJ2-7
clone size: NA
D gene: NA
CDR3 DNA: TGTGCCAGCAGGCCAACCGGGGACTACGAGCAGTACTTC
CDR3 protein: CASRPTGDYEQYF